This entry is about one T cell receptor (beta chain). Regarding time point: after trial treatment. Noted treatment: LDRT plus nivolumab, ipilimumab, low-dose cyclophosphamide and aspirin (RACIN trial). Each eligible patient had an advanced solid tumor, and these tumors lacked tumor-infiltrating lymphocytes. The sample originates from a study of low-dose radiotherapy and immunotherapy resistance in tumors. Turning to the study itself: Every 2 weeks, cohort 1 got 0.5 Gy, reaching 6.5 Gy to the planning target volume. Every six weeks patients received intravenous ipilimumab 1 mg/kg, and every two weeks they received intravenous nivolumab 240 mg.

Germline CDR1 LGHDT, CDR2 YNNKEL (reference sequence). CDR3 size: 12 residues. Deletions cut 1 base from V and 6 bases from J, with 6 bases between. Covering alpha and beta chains, TRAV- and TRBV-specific primers were used for the first-strand cDNA. The TCRs were subjected to amplification over approximately 20 PCR cycles employing a constant-region primer in conjunction with a V-primer adapter. TCRdb analysed the reads with MiXCR anew, one entry per CDR3 protein. Here the sample spans more than 30,000 distinct CDR3 sequences, approximately 49% being singletons. This TCR came from a male donor with gallbladder cancer. The specimen comprised PBMCs, sampled after low-dose radiotherapy plus immunotherapy. J is TRBJ2-5 and V is TRBV3-1; D gene unclear. The CDR3 is CASSQAGQTQYF. In nucleotides, the CDR3 is TGTGCCAGCAGCCAAGCAGGTCAGACCCAGTACTTC.